This TCR beta chain is from a study of cytomegalovirus exposure and HLA in healthy donors. The CDR3 length is 15 residues. The germline V and J ends were trimmed by 1 base and 4 bases, with 14 bases remaining between them. Per the germline V gene, CDR1 is SGHKS and CDR2 is YYEKEE (reference sequence). PCR amplification relied on 60 Vbeta primers (plus 13 Jbeta primers). The method was immunoSEQ multiplex PCR; TCRdb's version includes in-frame clones alone and lacks a portion of them. Its table lists approximately 20,000 clones. The gene calls are TRBV5-5 and TRBJ1-2; the D gene is possibly TRBD1 (5 bases). The sequenced sample was PBMCs. This receptor was obtained from a man aged 60 to 69 in good health and CMV-seropositive. The CDR3: CASSLTAGYGYGYTF. The CDR3 coding sequence is TGTGCCAGCAGCTTGACCGCAGGGTATGGCTATGGCTACACCTTC. Full variable domain (rest looked up from reference TRBV5-5 and TRBJ1-2): DAGVTQSPTHLIKTRGQQVTLRCSPISGHKSVSWYQQVLGQGPQFIFQYYEKEERGRGNFPDRFSARQFPNYSSELNVNALLLGDSALYLCASSLTAGYGYGYTFGSGTRLTVV.